This T cell receptor beta chain was obtained from a study of cytomegalovirus exposure and HLA in healthy donors (dated by TCRdb to 2015 to 2018). For the study in its entirety: An earlier analysis of 550 to 700 of the donors reported more than 250 Gb of sequence data and 100 million to 140 million unique TCR beta sequences from 150 million to 200 million T cells. An earlier analysis of roughly 600 of the donors used high-throughput TCR beta sequencing to judge whether each TCR beta V gene segment behaved as functional or pseudogenic. HLA typing included class I and class II loci at four-digit resolution. Donor age, sex, ethnicity and CMV serostatus were collected together with the repertoire data. An early release that covered more than 550 HLA-typed donors contained approximately 300 gigabases of sequencing data and about 84 million unique TCR sequences. To predict cytomegalovirus infection status, the study combined high-throughput TCR immunosequencing, statistical association of individual TCRs with disease status, and machine learning. Using immunosequencing, the study profiled T cell repertoires from about 610 subjects and related those repertoires to cytomegalovirus serostatus. Rather than drawing on any new phenotypic data, the later analysis identified candidate immune exposures from TCR beta sequences and the way those sequences occurred across donors. On average, approximately 250,000 unique TCR beta nucleotide sequences were sequenced per donor among 398 genotyped donors of the cohort, with about 17% of those sequences being non-productive. Typing coverage differed by locus: A, B, C, DRB1 and DQB1 were typed in about 620-630 donors, DQA1 in approximately 520, DPA1 in over 600, and DPB1 in 450 to 480. In addition to the first cohort of 650 to 750 subjects, a separate validation cohort of 120 different subjects was used. The study aimed to test whether signatures of past pathogen exposure could be identified by cataloging public T cell receptors. All discovery cohort repertoires had been generated on a single sequencing platform. Among the roughly 400 genotyped donors, approximately 82% belonged to the genetic ancestry cluster associated with self-reported Caucasian donors. Several DR-DQ haplotypes were handled as single units for association and clustering, since linkage in the cohort was strong. A later analysis re-analyzed previously published TCR beta repertoires from about 730 donors and added high-resolution HLA genotyping to study TCR occurrence patterns. A later genetic analysis used genome-wide SNP genotypes for about three fifths of the roughly 700 donors, treating that subset as a discovery cohort. What the work shows at the level of the full study, not this receptor alone: Several of the top co-occurrence clusters appeared to be linked to parvovirus B19, influenza, CMV and Epstein-Barr virus, according to a later analysis. Most TCR sequences were seen in very few donors, while some public TCRs were found in many individuals. V-gene and J-gene trimming of TCR beta chains was associated with a missense DCLRE1C variant in a later genetic analysis, and the association was replicated in an independent cohort. Linkage disequilibrium might explain the correlated functional status among segregating V segments, but an unknown experimental factor could not be ruled out. Because counts were too low, around 17 rarely observed V segments, including chromosome 9 orphons, were left out of the earlier analysis of 500 to 750 of the donors. A few of the identified cytomegalovirus-associated TCR beta chains were confirmed in vitro to be specific for cytomegalovirus antigens. A later analysis associated 17,000 or so TCR beta sequences with specific HLA alleles at a false discovery rate of 0.05. A group of highly shared sequence variants was considered likely to be a technical artifact of the sequencing pipeline. Immune exposure information for the cohort was limited to CMV serostatus. The classifier was reported to diagnose cytomegalovirus status with high specificity and sensitivity in both the original cohort and the validation cohort. A further reported finding was that TCR beta sequences accurately predicted the HLA-A and HLA-B alleles for most subjects in the first cohort. Sequencing depth was assumed to be roughly uniform across donors in the presence/absence analyses, though that assumption may not hold. In an earlier analysis of some 500 of the donors, most TCR beta V segments appeared in productive rearrangements about 87% or about 30% of the time, broadly matching IMGT annotations. Because HLA typing was missing for some donors at each locus, association tests included only the typed subset. In the study, some 160 TCR beta chains were listed as associated with cytomegalovirus. It was suggested by the authors that the approach could potentially be generalized to other disease states and immunological phenotypes. In a later analysis, most CMV-associated TCR beta chains were found to appear HLA-restricted, with HLA associations seemingly driven largely by CMV exposure. According to a later genetic analysis, donors in an Asian-associated ancestry cluster had fewer N-insertions in productive TCRs than the roughly 700-donor mean. Assigning TCR associations to individual alleles was difficult when HLA alleles, especially DR and DQ, strongly co-occurred. In this cohort, only TCR beta chains were sequenced, and detectable features were limited by the absence of alpha or paired-chain data. In a later analysis, TCR association rates were found to vary across HLA loci, with the most associated TCRs seen for DRB1 alleles and the fewest for HLA-C alleles. Compared with equally common non-associated chains, HLA-associated TCR beta chains in a later analysis were more clonally expanded and had lower generation probabilities.

This clone was counted only a few times. Its antigen remains unidentified. The sample holds no much larger clone one base away, and base qualities are not on file. In total, more than 500 healthy bone marrow donors made up the cohort. At the time of sampling, all cohort members were nominally healthy, though unrecorded immune exposures were likely present. The donor was CMV seropositive and was included in the group of approximately 300 seropositive cohort members. Every donor gave a peripheral blood sample, and the peripheral blood mononuclear cells from that sample were used for TCR beta sequencing. Genomic DNA extraction from the blood cell samples was performed with the Qiagen DNeasy Blood Extraction Kit. Libraries were constructed by the immunoSEQ multiplex PCR assay. A mixture of 60 forward primers for TCR Vbeta segments and 13 reverse primers for TCR Jbeta segments was used in the multiplex PCR. The CDR3 region of rearranged TCR beta genes was amplified from genomic DNA by a multiplex PCR assay. The Illumina HiSeq System was used to sequence the amplified TCR beta libraries as 87-base-pair reads. Concerning the study's data processing: In a later analysis, 77 million or so unique TCR beta chains were counted across the 650 to 700 repertoires, and about 9.9 million of these chains were shared by at least two donors. Raw reads were error-corrected and collapsed into unique sequences with a nearest-neighbor algorithm that merged closely related sequences to remove PCR and sequencing errors. CDR3 sequences were aligned to IMGT reference sequences to assign V, D and J gene segments. For a sequence to be retained, at least a six-nucleotide match to both a V gene segment and a J gene segment was required. A rearrangement was called productive if the CDR3 had no stop codons and remained in frame with V and J, and every other rearrangement was called non-productive. CDR3 was defined by IMGT convention, running from the second conserved V-encoded cysteine to the conserved J-encoded phenylalanine. The earlier analysis of some 550 of the donors excluded any sequence lacking an unambiguous match to a single V gene segment. In an earlier analysis of about 590 of the donors, a V segment was called functional when productive rearrangements were above 56.7%, and segregating when the standard deviation between donors exceeded 5%. A statistical classification framework was built for diagnosing cytomegalovirus status from the catalog of TCR beta chain sequences. A later analysis assigned V and J genes by comparing TCR nucleotide sequences with IMGT/GENE-DB human TR gene sequences. The TCRdist pipeline was used in a later analysis to assign CDR3 sequences and most-parsimonious VDJ recombination scenarios. In a later analysis, every TCR beta chain was defined by the combination of its CDR3 amino acid sequence and its V-gene family, and reads without a unique V-gene family were dropped. A later analysis removed 450 to 600 highly shared, low-generation-probability nucleotide sequences to deal with suspected cross-contamination and a sequencing artifact. In a later analysis, a clonal expansion index for each public chain was calculated from normalized within-repertoire ranks of inferred template counts. In a later analysis, generation probabilities were computed with a VDJ recombination model fitted to out-of-frame rearrangements, and the resulting probabilities were checked against IGoR. A later analysis scored TCR-TCR, TCR-HLA and TCR-CMV co-occurrence with hypergeometric tests, applying a repertoire-size bias correction to TCR pairs. A later analysis estimated false discovery rates by permuting HLA or CMV assignments 20 times. In a later analysis, co-occurring TCRs were grouped using DBSCAN, with TCRdist sequence similarity added in when clustering inside HLA-allele-positive subsets. Co-occurrence clustering excluded repertoires with fewer than 30,000 or more than 120,000 public chains, plus five with anomalous nucleotide sharing. Entries here come from immuneACCESS through TCRdb and include only in-frame sequences with V and J called. Some clones fail to appear in such tables; in the studies checked, an unresolved V gene covers under half of the shortfall, and the cause of the remainder is unknown. V and J calls and clone size are those listed in that table; D and trimming were worked out from the DNA. The sample profile shows roughly 260,000 clones; about 83% of them were found once. Jointly, the top ten make up 1.5% to 2.5% of the sample.

The sequencing sample was made of PBMCs. The source of this sequence is a woman between 40 and 55 years old in good health and CMV-seropositive.

The DNA is as follows: TGTGCCAGCAGTGTAGCGGGAGGACTAGCCAAAAACATTCAGTACTTC. Its translation reads: CASSVAGGLAKNIQYF. The rearrangement joined TRBV6-1 to TRBJ2-4; 10 middle bases align to TRBD2. The CDR3 sequence holds 16 residues, the cysteine and phenylalanine included. The only DNA kept is the CDR3, 48 bases in frame from the first base. Ends trimmed: V by 4 bases, J by 0 bases; bases unmatched to a gene: 3. According to the germline V gene, CDR1 reads MNHNS and CDR2 reads SASEGT.